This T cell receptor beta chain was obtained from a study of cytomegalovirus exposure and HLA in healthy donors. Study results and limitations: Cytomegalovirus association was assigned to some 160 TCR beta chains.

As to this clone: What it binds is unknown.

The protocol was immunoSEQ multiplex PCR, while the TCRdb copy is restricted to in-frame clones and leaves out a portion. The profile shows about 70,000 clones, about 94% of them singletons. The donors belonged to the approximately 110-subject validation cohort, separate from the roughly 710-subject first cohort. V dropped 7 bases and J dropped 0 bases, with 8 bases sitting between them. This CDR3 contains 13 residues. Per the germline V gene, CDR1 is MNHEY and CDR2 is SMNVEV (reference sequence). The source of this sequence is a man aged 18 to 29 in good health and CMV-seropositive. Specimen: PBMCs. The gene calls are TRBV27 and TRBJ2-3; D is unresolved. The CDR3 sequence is CASTSRSTDTQYF. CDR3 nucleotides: TGTGCCAGCACCTCCCGGAGCACAGATACGCAGTATTTT.